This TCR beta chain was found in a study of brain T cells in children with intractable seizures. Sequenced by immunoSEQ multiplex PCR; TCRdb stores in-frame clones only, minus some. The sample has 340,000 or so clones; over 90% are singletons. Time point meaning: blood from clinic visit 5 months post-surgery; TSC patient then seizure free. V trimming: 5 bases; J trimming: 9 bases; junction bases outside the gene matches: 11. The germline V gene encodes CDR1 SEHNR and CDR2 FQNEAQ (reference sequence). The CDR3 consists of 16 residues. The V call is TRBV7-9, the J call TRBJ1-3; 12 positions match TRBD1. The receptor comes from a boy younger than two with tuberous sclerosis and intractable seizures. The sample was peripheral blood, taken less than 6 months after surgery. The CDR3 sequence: CASSTGTGGAFVTIYF. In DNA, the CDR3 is TGTGCCAGCAGCACCGGGACAGGGGGCGCCTTTGTCACCATATATTTT.